This T cell receptor beta chain was recovered during a study of T cell repertoires in cytomegalovirus infection. Study-wide results and limits: Dominating the ex vivo response were TCR beta clonotypes that were CMV-specific and HLA-C-restricted.

This CDR3 has 15 amino acids. Trimming removed 4 bases from V and 5 bases from J, with 17 bases in between. The germline V gene has CDR1 SGHRS and CDR2 YFSETQ. A single record per CDR3 protein comes from TCRdb applying MiXCR to the reads. The sample lists approximately 500,000 distinct CDR3 sequences, approximately 16% occurring once. With respect to this clonotype: As yet, its antigen is unknown.

The receptor's source is a human donor in good health (CMV status not recorded). Some clones in this sample may be carry-over from other donors' samples. The material sequenced was CD8+ T cells from PBMCs. The V call is TRBV5-1, the J call TRBJ2-3; D unresolved. Here the CDR3 reads CASSPLWLTEDTQYF. CDR3 DNA: TGCGCCAGCAGCCCTCTTTGGTTGACCGAAGATACGCAGTATTTT. The full variable domain, its missing parts supplied by reference TRBV5-1 and TRBJ2-3, is KAGVTQTPRYLIKTRGQQVTLSCSPISGHRSVSWYQQTPGQGLQFLFEYFSETQRNKGNFPGRFSGRQFSNSRSEMNVSTLELGDSALYLCASSPLWLTEDTQYFGPGTRLTVL.